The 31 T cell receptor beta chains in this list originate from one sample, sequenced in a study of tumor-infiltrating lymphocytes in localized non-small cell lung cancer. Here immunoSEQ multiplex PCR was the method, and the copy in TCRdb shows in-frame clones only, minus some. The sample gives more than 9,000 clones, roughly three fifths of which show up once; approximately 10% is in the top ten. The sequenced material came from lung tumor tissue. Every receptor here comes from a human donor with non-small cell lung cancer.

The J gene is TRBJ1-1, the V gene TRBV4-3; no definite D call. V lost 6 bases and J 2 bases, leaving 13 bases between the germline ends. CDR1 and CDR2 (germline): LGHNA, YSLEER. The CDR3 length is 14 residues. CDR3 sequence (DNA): TGCGCCAGCAGGGCCGCCCGGAGAAACACTGAAGCTTTCTTT. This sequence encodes CASRAARRNTEAFF.

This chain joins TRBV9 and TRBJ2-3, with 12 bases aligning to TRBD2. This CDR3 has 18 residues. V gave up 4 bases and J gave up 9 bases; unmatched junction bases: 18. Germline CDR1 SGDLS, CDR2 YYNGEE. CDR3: CASSLEWSSGGGAGTQYF. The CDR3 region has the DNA TGTGCCAGCAGCTTGGAGTGGTCTAGCGGGGGGGGCGCGGGCACGCAGTATTTT.

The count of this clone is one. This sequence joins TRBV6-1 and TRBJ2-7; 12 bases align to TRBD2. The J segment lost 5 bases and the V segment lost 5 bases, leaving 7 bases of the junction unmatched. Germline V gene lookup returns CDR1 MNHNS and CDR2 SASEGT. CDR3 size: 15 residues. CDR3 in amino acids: CASSPRLAGAHEQYF. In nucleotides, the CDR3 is TGTGCCAGCAGTCCCAGACTAGCGGGAGCCCACGAGCAGTACTTC.

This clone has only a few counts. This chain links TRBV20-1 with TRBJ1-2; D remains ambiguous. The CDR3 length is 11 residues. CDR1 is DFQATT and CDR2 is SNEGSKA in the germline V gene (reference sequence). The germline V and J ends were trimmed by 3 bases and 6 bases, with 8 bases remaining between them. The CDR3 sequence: CSASLENGYTF. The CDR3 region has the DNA TGCAGTGCTAGTTTGGAAAATGGCTACACCTTC.

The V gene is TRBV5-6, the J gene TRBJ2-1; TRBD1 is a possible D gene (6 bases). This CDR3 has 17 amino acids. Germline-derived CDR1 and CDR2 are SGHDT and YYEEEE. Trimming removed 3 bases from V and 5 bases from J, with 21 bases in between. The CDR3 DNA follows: TGTGCCAGCAGCTACCTAAGGGGGAACAGGGCCAACAATGAGCAGTTCTTC. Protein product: CASSYLRGNRANNEQFF.

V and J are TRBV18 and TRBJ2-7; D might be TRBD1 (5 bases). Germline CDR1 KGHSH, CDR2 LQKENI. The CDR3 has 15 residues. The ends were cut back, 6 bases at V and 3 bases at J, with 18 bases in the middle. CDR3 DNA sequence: TGTGCCAGCTCCCTAGGGGCAATTAAGGGCTACGAGCAGTACTTC. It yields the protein CASSLGAIKGYEQYF.

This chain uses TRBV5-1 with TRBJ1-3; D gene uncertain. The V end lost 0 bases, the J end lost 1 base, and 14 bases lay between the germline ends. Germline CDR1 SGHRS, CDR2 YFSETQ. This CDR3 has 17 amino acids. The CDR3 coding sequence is TGCGCCAGCAGCTTGGGGGCGATGAAGAGTTCTGGAAACACCATATATTTT. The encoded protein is CASSLGAMKSSGNTIYF. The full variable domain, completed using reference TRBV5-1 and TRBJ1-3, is KAGVTQTPRYLIKTRGQQVTLSCSPISGHRSVSWYQQTPGQGLQFLFEYFSETQRNKGNFPGRFSGRQFSNSRSEMNVSTLELGDSALYLCASSLGAMKSSGNTIYFGEGSWLTVV.

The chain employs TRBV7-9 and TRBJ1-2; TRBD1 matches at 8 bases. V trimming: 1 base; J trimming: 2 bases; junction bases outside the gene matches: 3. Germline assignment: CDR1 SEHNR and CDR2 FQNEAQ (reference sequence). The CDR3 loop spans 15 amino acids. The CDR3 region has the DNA TGTGCCAGCAGCTTAGTCCGGGACAGGAACTATGGCTACACCTTC. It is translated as CASSLVRDRNYGYTF.

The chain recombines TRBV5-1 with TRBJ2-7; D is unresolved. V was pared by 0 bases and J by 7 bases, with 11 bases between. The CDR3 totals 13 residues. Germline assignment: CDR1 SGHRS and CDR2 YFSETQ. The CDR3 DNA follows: TGCGCCAGCAGCTTGGGACGGCTGAGTGAGCAGTACTTC. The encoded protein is CASSLGRLSEQYF.

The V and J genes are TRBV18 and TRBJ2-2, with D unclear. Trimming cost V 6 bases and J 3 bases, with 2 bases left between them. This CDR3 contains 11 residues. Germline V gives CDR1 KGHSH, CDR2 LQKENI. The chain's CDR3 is CASSDTGELFF. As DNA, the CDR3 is TGTGCCAGCTCCGACACCGGGGAGCTGTTTTTT.

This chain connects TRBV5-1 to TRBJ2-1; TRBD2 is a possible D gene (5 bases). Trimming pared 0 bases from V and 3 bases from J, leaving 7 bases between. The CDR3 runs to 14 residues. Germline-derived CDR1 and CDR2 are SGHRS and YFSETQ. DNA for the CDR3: TGCGCCAGCAGCTTGGGTGACTACTACAATGAGCAGTTCTTC. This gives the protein CASSLGDYYNEQFF.

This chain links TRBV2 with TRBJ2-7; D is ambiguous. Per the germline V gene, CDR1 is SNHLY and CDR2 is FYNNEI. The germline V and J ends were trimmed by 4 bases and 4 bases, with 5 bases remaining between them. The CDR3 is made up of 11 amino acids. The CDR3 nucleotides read TGTGCCAGCAGTGTCAGATACGAGCAGTACTTC. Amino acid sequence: CASSVRYEQYF.

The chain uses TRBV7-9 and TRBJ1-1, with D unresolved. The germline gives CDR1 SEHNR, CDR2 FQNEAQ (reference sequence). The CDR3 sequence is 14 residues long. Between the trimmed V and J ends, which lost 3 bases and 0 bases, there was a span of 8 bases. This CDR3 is CASSLQRMNTEAFF. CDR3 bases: TGTGCCAGCAGCTTGCAGAGGATGAACACTGAAGCTTTCTTT.

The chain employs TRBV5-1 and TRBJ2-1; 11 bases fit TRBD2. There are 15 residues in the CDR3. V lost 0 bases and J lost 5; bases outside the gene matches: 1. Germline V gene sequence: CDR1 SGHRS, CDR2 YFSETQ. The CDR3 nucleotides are TGCGCCAGCAGCTTGGCGGGACTAGCGGACAATGAGCAGTTCTTC. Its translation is CASSLAGLADNEQFF.

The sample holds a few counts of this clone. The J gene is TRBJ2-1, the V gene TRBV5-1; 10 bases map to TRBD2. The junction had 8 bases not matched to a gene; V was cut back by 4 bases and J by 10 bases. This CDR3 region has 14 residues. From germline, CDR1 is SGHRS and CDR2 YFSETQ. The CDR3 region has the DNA TGCGCCAGCAGCCCAAACGTACTAGCGGGGGAGCAGTTCTTC. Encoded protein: CASSPNVLAGEQFF. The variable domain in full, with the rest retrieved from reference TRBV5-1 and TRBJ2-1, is KAGVTQTPRYLIKTRGQQVTLSCSPISGHRSVSWYQQTPGQGLQFLFEYFSETQRNKGNFPGRFSGRQFSNSRSEMNVSTLELGDSALYLCASSPNVLAGEQFFGPGTRLTVL.

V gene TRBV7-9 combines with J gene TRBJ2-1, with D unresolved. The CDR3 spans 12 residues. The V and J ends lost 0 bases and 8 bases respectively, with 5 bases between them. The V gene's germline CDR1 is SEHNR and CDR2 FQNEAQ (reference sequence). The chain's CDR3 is CASSLADYEQFF. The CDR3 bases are TGTGCCAGCAGCTTAGCAGATTATGAGCAGTTCTTC.

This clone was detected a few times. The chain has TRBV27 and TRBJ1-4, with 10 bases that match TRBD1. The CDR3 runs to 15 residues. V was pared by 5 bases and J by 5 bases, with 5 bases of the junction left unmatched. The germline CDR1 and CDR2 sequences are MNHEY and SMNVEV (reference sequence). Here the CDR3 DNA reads TGTGCCAGCAGTCTGACAGGGGGCCCGAATGAAAAACTGTTTTTT. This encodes CASSLTGGPNEKLFF.

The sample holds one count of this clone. The CDR3 region is CASSYMQGARELFF. The CDR3 nucleotides read TGTGCCAGCAGCTATATGCAGGGGGCTAGGGAGCTGTTTTTT. V gene TRBV5-4 combines with J gene TRBJ2-2; 8 nucleotides align to TRBD1. V gave up 3 bases and J gave up 9 bases; unmatched junction bases: 7. Per the germline V gene, CDR1 is SGHNT and CDR2 is YYREEE (reference sequence). The CDR3 extends over 14 amino acids.

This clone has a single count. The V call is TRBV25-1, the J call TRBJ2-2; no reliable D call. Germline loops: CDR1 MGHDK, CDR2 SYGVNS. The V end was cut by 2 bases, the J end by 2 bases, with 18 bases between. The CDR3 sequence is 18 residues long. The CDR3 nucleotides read TGTGCCAGCAGTGAACCCACGGGTTGGCAGGCCAACACCGGGGAGCTGTTTTTT. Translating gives CASSEPTGWQANTGELFF.

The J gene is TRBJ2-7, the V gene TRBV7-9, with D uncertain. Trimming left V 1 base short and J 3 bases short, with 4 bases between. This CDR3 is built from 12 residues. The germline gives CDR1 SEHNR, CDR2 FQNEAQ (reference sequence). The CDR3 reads CASSLVIYEQYF. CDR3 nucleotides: TGTGCCAGCAGCTTAGTCATCTACGAGCAGTACTTC.

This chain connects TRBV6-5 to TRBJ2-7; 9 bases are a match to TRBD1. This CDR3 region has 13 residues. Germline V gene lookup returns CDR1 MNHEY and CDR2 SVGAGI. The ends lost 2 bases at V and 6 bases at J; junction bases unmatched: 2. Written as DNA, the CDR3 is TGTGCCAGCAGTTACCAGGACAGGGGCGAGCAGTACTTC. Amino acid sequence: CASSYQDRGEQYF.

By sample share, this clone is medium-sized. The CDR3 DNA follows: TGTGCCAGCTCACCAACATTGGGAGAGGGTAATGAGCAGTTCTTC. This encodes CASSPTLGEGNEQFF. The rearrangement uses TRBV18 and TRBJ2-1, with D perhaps matching TRBD2 (5 bases). The V gene lost 2 bases and the J gene lost 7 bases, with 15 bases spanning the gap. Germline V gene sequence: CDR1 KGHSH, CDR2 LQKENI. This CDR3 has 15 residues. The complete variable domain, with remaining parts taken from reference TRBV18 and TRBJ2-1, reads NAGVMQNPRHLVRRRGQEARLRCSPMKGHSHVYWYRQLPEEGLKFMVYLQKENIIDESGMPKERFSAEFPKEGPSILRIQQVVRGDSAAYFCASSPTLGEGNEQFFGPGTRLTVL.

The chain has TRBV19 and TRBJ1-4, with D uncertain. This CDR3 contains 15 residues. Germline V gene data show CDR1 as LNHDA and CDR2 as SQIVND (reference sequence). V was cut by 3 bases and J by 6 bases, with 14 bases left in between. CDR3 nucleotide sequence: TGTGCCAGTAGTATCGCGGGGAGAGGTTATGAAAAACTGTTTTTT. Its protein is CASSIAGRGYEKLFF.

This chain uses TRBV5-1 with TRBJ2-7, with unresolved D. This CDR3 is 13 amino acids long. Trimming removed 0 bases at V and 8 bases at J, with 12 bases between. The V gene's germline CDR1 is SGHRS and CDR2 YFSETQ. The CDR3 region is CASSLGDGPKQYF. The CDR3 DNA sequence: TGCGCCAGCAGCTTGGGGGATGGACCCAAGCAGTACTTC.

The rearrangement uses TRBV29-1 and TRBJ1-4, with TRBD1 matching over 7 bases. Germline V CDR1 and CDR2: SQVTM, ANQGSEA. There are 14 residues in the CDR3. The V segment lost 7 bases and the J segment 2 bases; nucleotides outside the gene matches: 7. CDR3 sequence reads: CSAGSQGTNEKLFF. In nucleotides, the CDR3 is TGCAGCGCTGGCTCACAGGGGACTAATGAAAAACTGTTTTTT.

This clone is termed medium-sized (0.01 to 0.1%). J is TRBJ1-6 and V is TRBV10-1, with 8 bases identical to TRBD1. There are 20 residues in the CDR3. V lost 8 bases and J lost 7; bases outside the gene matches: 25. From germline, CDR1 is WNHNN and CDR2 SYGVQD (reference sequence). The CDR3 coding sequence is TGCGCCAGCCAGGCTGCAACCGGACAGGGTATTCCCGATTGGAATTCACCCCTCCACTTT. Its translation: CASQAATGQGIPDWNSPLHF.

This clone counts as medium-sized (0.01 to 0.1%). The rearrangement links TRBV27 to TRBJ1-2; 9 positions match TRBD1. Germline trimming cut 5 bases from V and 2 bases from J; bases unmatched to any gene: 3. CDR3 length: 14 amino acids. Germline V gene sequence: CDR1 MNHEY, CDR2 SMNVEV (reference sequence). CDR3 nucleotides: TGTGCCAGCAGTCCGGGACAGGGAAACTATGGCTACACCTTC. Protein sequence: CASSPGQGNYGYTF.

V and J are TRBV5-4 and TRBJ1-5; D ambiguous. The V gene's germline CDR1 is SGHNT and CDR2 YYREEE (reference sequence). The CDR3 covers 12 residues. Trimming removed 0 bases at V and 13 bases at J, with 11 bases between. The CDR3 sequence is CASSLDFMSQHF. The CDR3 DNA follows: TGTGCCAGCAGCTTGGATTTCATGTCTCAGCATTTT.

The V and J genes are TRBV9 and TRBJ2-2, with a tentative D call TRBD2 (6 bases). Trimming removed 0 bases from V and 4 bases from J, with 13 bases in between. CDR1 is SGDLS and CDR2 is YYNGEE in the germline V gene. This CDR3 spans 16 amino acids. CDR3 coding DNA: TGTGCCAGCAGCGTAGGCGGGACTTTTCGCACCGGGGAGCTGTTTTTT. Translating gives CASSVGGTFRTGELFF.

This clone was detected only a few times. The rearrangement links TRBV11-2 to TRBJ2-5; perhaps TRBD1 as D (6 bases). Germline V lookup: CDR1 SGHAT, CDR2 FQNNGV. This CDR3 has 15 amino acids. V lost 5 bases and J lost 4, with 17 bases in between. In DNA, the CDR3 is TGTGCCAGCAGCAAGACAGGACAGAAGTTAGAGACCCAGTACTTC. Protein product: CASSKTGQKLETQYF.

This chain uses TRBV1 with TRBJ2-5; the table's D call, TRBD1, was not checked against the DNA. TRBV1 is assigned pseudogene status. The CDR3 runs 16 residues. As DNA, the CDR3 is TGCACCAGCAGCCGCATCCCCGGACAGGGGAAAGAGACCCAGTACTTC. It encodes CTSSRIPGQGKETQYF.